The TCR beta chain described here comes from a study of vaccination and CD4 T cells after COVID-19. The assay that was used to sequence DNA from cultured CD4+ T cells was the Oncomine TCR Beta short-read assay. TCRdb processed the PCR reads anew with MiXCR; each CDR3 protein has one entry. Of around 19,000 distinct CDR3 sequences in the sample, 55% were seen once. With respect to this clonotype: Its specificity is not known.

Trimming took 4 bases from V and 9 from J, leaving 25 bases between them. The CDR3 extends over 17 amino acids. Per germline, CDR1 MNHNS and CDR2 SASEGT. Indicated treatment: roughly 11-day PBMC culture with coronavirus spike peptide pools or control peptides (ViraFEST assay). The chain is built from TRBV6-1 and TRBJ2-1; D tentatively fits TRBD1 or TRBD2 (5 bases each). This TCR came from a human donor who had recovered from COVID-19. The sample comprised CD4+ T cells from blood, cultured in vitro. The CDR3 sequence: CASSGRGLGLGASEQFF. The CDR3 DNA reads as TGTGCCAGCAGTGGCCGAGGGTTAGGTCTTGGGGCCAGTGAGCAGTTCTTC.